There are a few counts of the clone carrying this T cell receptor (beta chain). Its target is unknown. 13 Jbeta primers and 60 Vbeta primers were used for the PCR. Libraries were prepared by immunoSEQ multiplex PCR; TCRdb keeps only in-frame clonotypes and omits some of them. The sample carries 80,000 to 95,000 clones, around 75% recorded once. The data originate from a study of cytomegalovirus exposure and HLA in healthy donors. Study results and limitations: Published work reported that the classifier diagnosed cytomegalovirus status with high specificity and sensitivity. Whilst most TCR sequences proved rare, a subset of public TCRs occurred across many donors. DRB1 showed the most TCR associations and HLA-C the fewest in a later analysis, as rates varied by HLA locus. Overall, approximately 150 TCR beta chains were annotated as cytomegalovirus-associated.

The ends lost 3 bases at V and 11 bases at J; junction bases unmatched: 9. This CDR3 has 12 amino acids. Germline V gene sequence: CDR1 GTSNPN, CDR2 SVGIG (reference sequence). The sequence derives from a woman aged 35 to 49 in good health and CMV-seropositive. The chain is built from TRBV30 and TRBJ1-1; the match to TRBD1 covers 7 bases. What was sequenced was PBMCs. The CDR3 DNA is TGTGCCTGGAGGGAGGGGGCTGTACGGGCTTTCTTT. This gives the protein CAWREGAVRAFF.